The 20 T cell receptor beta chains presented below share a single source sample, sequenced in a study of blood T cell repertoires in COVID-19. Clones were sequenced by immunoSEQ multiplex PCR, and TCRdb holds only the in-frame ones, with some missing. The sample holds nearly 250,000 clones, about 80% seen once. Sequencing was done on a sample of peripheral blood. The receptors derive from a woman aged 80 or over with acute or convalescent COVID-19.

J is TRBJ2-4 and V is TRBV7-2; 11 bases align to TRBD1. The CDR3 has 15 amino acids. Germline-derived CDR1 and CDR2 are SGHTA and FQGNSA. Trimming cost V 4 bases and J 2 bases; bases outside gene matches: 1. The CDR3 bases are TGTGCCAGCAGCTGGACAGGGGGCCCCAAAAACATTCAGTACTTC. Translated, it gives CASSWTGGPKNIQYF.

The gene calls are TRBV6-6 and TRBJ1-4; D possibly corresponds to TRBD1 (6 bases). CDR3 size: 14 residues. Trimming took off 7 bases at V and 7 bases at J, with 16 bases between the two ends. CDR1 and CDR2 from the germline V gene are MNHNY and SVGAGI (reference sequence). In DNA, the CDR3 is TGTGCCAGCAACTCACAGGGCATAGGTGAAAAACTGTTTTTT. This gives the protein CASNSQGIGEKLFF.

DNA for the CDR3: TGTGCCAGCAGCACGGGACTATATTACAATGAGCAGTTCTTC. Its translation: CASSTGLYYNEQFF. The chain employs TRBV5-6 and TRBJ2-1; 7 bases match TRBD2. With V trimmed by 4 bases and J by 4 bases, 5 bases remained unmatched. Germline values: CDR1 SGHDT, CDR2 YYEEEE. This CDR3 is built from 14 residues.

CDR3 region: CASSQVNGVGEQYF. The CDR3 DNA reads TGCGCCAGCAGCCAAGTCAACGGGGTTGGCGAGCAGTACTTC. V gene TRBV4-3 combines with J gene TRBJ2-7; TRBD2 is a possible D gene (5 bases). Trimming took 1 base from V and 6 from J, leaving 13 bases between them. Germline V gene data show CDR1 as LGHNA and CDR2 as YSLEER. The CDR3 is 14 amino acids.

The CDR3 is CASSTPGQTEAFF. The CDR3 DNA reads as TGCGCCAGCAGCACCCCTGGACAGACTGAAGCTTTCTTT. V gene TRBV5-1 combines with J gene TRBJ1-1; D might be TRBD1 (6 bases). The length of the CDR3 is 13 residues. Germline values: CDR1 SGHRS, CDR2 YFSETQ. With 4 bases removed from V and 5 bases from J, the gap between germline ends came to 12 bases. Together with reference TRBV5-1 and TRBJ1-1, the CDR3 gives the full variable domain: KAGVTQTPRYLIKTRGQQVTLSCSPISGHRSVSWYQQTPGQGLQFLFEYFSETQRNKGNFPGRFSGRQFSNSRSEMNVSTLELGDSALYLCASSTPGQTEAFFGQGTRLTVV.

This clone was counted a single time. The genes are TRBV19 and TRBJ1-1; D remains ambiguous. V dropped 3 bases and J dropped 2 bases, with 7 bases sitting between them. The germline gives CDR1 LNHDA, CDR2 SQIVND (reference sequence). CDR3 length equals 13 residues. In DNA, the CDR3 is TGTGCCAGTAGTATCGCTCTAAACACTGAAGCTTTCTTT. This encodes CASSIALNTEAFF.

The V call is TRBV30, the J call TRBJ1-5; 11 bases are a match to TRBD1. This CDR3 comprises 16 residues. CDR1 and CDR2 from the germline V gene are GTSNPN and SVGIG (reference sequence). The V gene end was trimmed by 0 bases and the J gene end by 3 bases; junction bases not matched to a gene: 4. The CDR3 protein is CAWSVRDRGNNQPQHF. CDR3 nucleotide sequence: TGTGCCTGGAGTGTTAGGGACAGGGGGAACAATCAGCCCCAGCATTTT.

J is TRBJ2-5 and V is TRBV7-2, with a tentative D call TRBD2 (5 bases). Trimming left V 4 bases short and J 4 bases short, with 22 bases between. Germline V gives CDR1 SGHTA, CDR2 FQGNSA. This CDR3 is built from 17 residues. The CDR3 loop is CASSSPVGERFRETQYF. Here the CDR3 DNA reads TGTGCCAGCAGCTCCCCCGTCGGGGAGAGGTTTCGAGAGACCCAGTACTTC. Complete variable domain (other parts from reference TRBV7-2 and TRBJ2-5): GAGVSQSPSNKVTEKGKDVELRCDPISGHTALYWYRQSLGQGLEFLIYFQGNSAPDKSGLPSDRFSAERTGGSVSTLTIQRTQQEDSAVYLCASSSPVGERFRETQYFGPGTRLLVL.

The V call is TRBV2, the J call TRBJ2-7; 8 nucleotides agree with TRBD2. Germline CDR1 is SNHLY and CDR2 is FYNNEI. The CDR3 is 14 amino acids. The V and J ends lost 8 bases and 0 bases, in that order; junction bases with no gene match: 6. The CDR3 loop is CASGPGGASYEQYF. The CDR3, as DNA: TGTGCCAGCGGACCCGGGGGGGCCTCCTACGAGCAGTACTTC.

This chain connects TRBV5-5 to TRBJ2-3, with TRBD1 matching 7 bases. The CDR3 has 16 residues. The germline V gene has CDR1 SGHKS and CDR2 YYEKEE (reference sequence). V dropped 0 bases and J dropped 3; count of bases not matched to a gene: 7. CDR3 sequence (DNA): TGTGCCAGCAGCTTGGCCGAGGGGGCGCGTACAGATACGCAGTATTTT. This sequence encodes CASSLAEGARTDTQYF. The whole variable domain, remainder taken from reference TRBV5-5 and TRBJ2-3, is DAGVTQSPTHLIKTRGQQVTLRCSPISGHKSVSWYQQVLGQGPQFIFQYYEKEERGRGNFPDRFSARQFPNYSSELNVNALLLGDSALYLCASSLAEGARTDTQYFGPGTRLTVL.

The chain carries TRBV5-6 and TRBJ2-7, with 7 bases aligning to TRBD1. Germline CDR1 is SGHDT and CDR2 is YYEEEE. With 3 bases clipped from V and 7 bases from J, the junction kept 10 bases outside the gene matches. This CDR3 has 14 residues. CDR3 coding DNA: TGTGCCAGCAGCTGGGAACCGACAGGGCGGGAGCAGTACTTC. Its translation is CASSWEPTGREQYF.

CDR3 region: CASSPGLLNTEAFF. In DNA, the CDR3 is TGTGCCAGCTCACCAGGACTACTGAACACTGAAGCTTTCTTT. The chain uses TRBV18 and TRBJ1-1; the D is unclear. Germline-derived CDR1 and CDR2 are KGHSH and LQKENI. Trimming removed 2 bases at V and 0 bases at J, with 7 bases between. The CDR3 covers 14 residues.

The chain has TRBV7-3 and TRBJ2-7; D perhaps matches TRBD1 (6 bases). The V end lost 5 bases, the J end lost 0 bases, and 11 bases lay between the germline ends. In germline, CDR1 is SGHTA, CDR2 FQGTGA. This CDR3 contains 14 residues. In DNA form, the CDR3 reads TGTGCCAGCAGCACCGACAGGAACTCCTACGAGCAGTACTTC. It translates to CASSTDRNSYEQYF.

The chain recombines TRBV6-5 with TRBJ2-4; a possible D gene is TRBD2 (5 bases). CDR3 size: 15 residues. Trimming pared 5 bases from V and 0 bases from J, leaving 11 bases between. Germline V lookup: CDR1 MNHEY, CDR2 SVGAGI. CDR3 residues: CASSRTGLAKNIQYF. CDR3 in DNA: TGTGCCAGCAGTCGTACCGGACTAGCCAAAAACATTCAGTACTTC.

This sequence joins TRBV5-5 and TRBJ2-5; maybe TRBD1 (6 bases). Germline V gene data show CDR1 as SGHKS and CDR2 as YYEKEE (reference sequence). This CDR3 has 14 residues. The ends were cut back, 5 bases at V and 2 bases at J, with 13 bases in the middle. Here the CDR3 reads CASSRNQGQETQYF. The CDR3 bases are TGTGCCAGCAGTCGGAACCAGGGGCAAGAGACCCAGTACTTC.

The chain links TRBV19 to TRBJ2-5; TRBD1 is a possible D gene (5 bases). Germline CDR1 and CDR2: LNHDA and SQIVND (reference sequence). The CDR3 contains 14 residues. V shed 2 bases and J shed 2 bases, with 9 bases lying between them. This chain's CDR3 is CASSIQTAQETQYF. DNA of the CDR3: TGTGCCAGTAGTATACAGACAGCTCAAGAGACCCAGTACTTC.

This chain links TRBV7-2 with TRBJ2-1, with D perhaps TRBD1 (6 bases). Per germline, CDR1 SGHTA and CDR2 FQGNSA. This CDR3 region has 14 residues. V shed 5 bases and J shed 8 bases, with 16 bases lying between them. CDR3 loop: CASSAPTGGDEQFF. The CDR3 DNA follows: TGTGCCAGCAGCGCCCCGACTGGGGGCGATGAGCAGTTCTTC.

This clone was observed a single time. The rearrangement links TRBV7-3 to TRBJ2-1, with D perhaps TRBD1 (5 bases). V was pared by 0 bases and J by 0 bases, with 12 bases between. Germline CDR1 and CDR2: SGHTA and FQGTGA. This CDR3 has 17 amino acids. The DNA for the CDR3 is TGTGCCAGCAGCTTAACGTCCCGACAGATCTCCTACAATGAGCAGTTCTTC. It codes for CASSLTSRQISYNEQFF. Complete variable domain (other parts from reference TRBV7-3 and TRBJ2-1): GAGVSQTPSNKVTEKGKYVELRCDPISGHTALYWYRQSLGQGPEFLIYFQGTGAADDSGLPNDRFFAVRPEGSVSTLKIQRTERGDSAVYLCASSLTSRQISYNEQFFGPGTRLTVL.

V gene TRBV18 combines with J gene TRBJ2-7; D gene ambiguous. CDR3 length equals 12 residues. Germline V gene data show CDR1 as KGHSH and CDR2 as LQKENI. V was trimmed by 2 bases and J by 4 bases, leaving 6 bases between them. The CDR3 protein is CASSPTDYEQYF. As DNA, the CDR3 is TGTGCCAGCTCACCAACAGATTACGAGCAGTACTTC.

The chain recombines TRBV7-2 with TRBJ1-4, with D perhaps TRBD1 (5 bases). Trimming removed 5 bases from V and 7 bases from J, with 14 bases in between. Germline V lookup: CDR1 SGHTA, CDR2 FQGNSA. The CDR3 runs to 14 residues. DNA for the CDR3: TGTGCCAGCAGCAGGGGATTGGGAGGTGAAAAACTGTTTTTT. It specifies CASSRGLGGEKLFF.